This T cell receptor beta chain was recorded in a study of STAT3 mutations in large granular lymphocyte leukemia. Background on the study: Over half of T-LGLL patients had one or more immunosuppressive regimens. Whole-study findings and limits: At least one immunodominant TCR beta clonotype appeared in every T-cell large granular lymphocyte leukemia patient. Some patients had dominant TCR clones larger than their STAT3 mutant burden. Clonal expansion was inferred from samples taken at other timepoints. A small but highly pathogenic clone may have been missed.

The protocol was immunoSEQ multiplex PCR, while the TCRdb copy is restricted to in-frame clones and leaves out a portion. Here the sample spans around 26,000 clones, approximately 94% being singletons. This clone was counted only a few times. Antigen specificity is unknown. Trimming shortened V by 1 base and J by 4 bases, and 4 bases separated the two germline ends. Germline CDR1 is LGHNA and CDR2 is YNFKEQ. The CDR3 loop spans 12 amino acids. V is TRBV4-2 and J is TRBJ1-2, with no clear D. This receptor was taken from a man aged 40-50 years with T-cell large granular lymphocyte leukemia. Some clones in this sample may be carry-over from other donors' samples. Sequencing used peripheral blood mononuclear cells. The DNA for the CDR3 is TGTGCCAGCAGCCAAGGGGCCTATGGCTACACCTTC. Translating it yields CASSQGAYGYTF.